This is a list of T cell receptor beta chains from one sample in a study of blood T cell repertoires in COVID-19. Method: immunoSEQ multiplex PCR; TCRdb's copy keeps in-frame clones and lacks some. The repertoire holds more than 80,000 clones, with under 80% as singletons. Sequences were obtained from peripheral blood. The source is a woman older than 75 with active or convalescent COVID-19. Each CDR3 is given with its conserved first and last residue. D genes are given only for firm matches. Clone size is given for some rows only: seen once, a few or many times, or a class if the clone is expanded.

cdr3_aa	cdr3_nt	clone_size	v_call	j_call	d_call
CASSYAQQGEAFF	TGTGCCAGCAGTTACGCCCAGCAGGGTGAAGCTTTCTTT	-	TRBV6-2/TRBV6-3	TRBJ1-1	-
CASSSTGGNYGYTF	TGTGCCAGCTCATCGACAGGGGGAAACTATGGCTACACCTTC	-	TRBV18	TRBJ1-2	TRBD1
CASSTRGYKAGELFF	TGTGCCAGTAGCACTCGGGGGTACAAGGCCGGGGAGCTGTTTTTT	-	TRBV19	TRBJ2-2	-
CASKGPADNNEQFF	TGTGCCAGCAAGGGCCCCGCGGACAACAATGAGCAGTTCTTC	once	TRBV27	TRBJ2-1	-
CASSLYNEQFF	TGTGCCAGCAGTTTATATAATGAGCAGTTCTTC	-	TRBV12-3/TRBV12-4	TRBJ2-1	-
CASSLQTATNEKLFF	TGTGCCAGCAGTTTACAGACAGCAACTAATGAAAAACTGTTTTTT	few	TRBV28	TRBJ1-4	-
CASSFLDRGYGYTF	TGTGCCAGCAGTTTCCTCGACAGGGGTTATGGCTACACCTTC	-	TRBV27	TRBJ1-2	TRBD1
CASSHRGSPLEQYF	TGTGCCAGCAGCCACAGGGGCTCCCCTCTCGAGCAGTACTTC	few	TRBV7-9	TRBJ2-7	TRBD1
CAWADSDYGYTF	TGTGCCTGGGCGGACAGTGATTATGGCTACACCTTC	-	TRBV30	TRBJ1-2	-
CASSPTGLAGGPDYNEQFF	TGTGCCAGCAGCCCGACGGGACTAGCGGGGGGGCCCGATTACAATGAGCAGTTCTTC	-	TRBV9	TRBJ2-1	TRBD2
CASSSMTGVGTGELFF	TGTGCCAGCAGTTCCATGACAGGGGTGGGGACCGGGGAGCTGTTTTTT	-	TRBV28	TRBJ2-2	TRBD1
CATEGLAGNTQYF	TGCGCCACTGAGGGACTAGCGGGGAATACGCAGTATTTT	-	TRBV10-2	TRBJ2-3	TRBD2
CASSADNSPLHF	TGTGCCAGCAGTGCCGATAATTCACCCCTCCACTTT	-	TRBV2	TRBJ1-6	-
CASSLGAGLNF	TGTGCCAGCAGTTTAGGTGCTGGACTTAACTTC	-	TRBV12-3/TRBV12-4	TRBJ2-5	-
CASSSSRGTEAFF	TGCGCCAGCAGCTCATCCCGCGGCACTGAAGCTTTCTTT	-	TRBV4-3	TRBJ1-1	-
CATSRDWGGAETQYF	TGTGCCACCAGCAGAGATTGGGGGGGGGCGGAGACCCAGTACTTC	-	TRBV15	TRBJ2-5	-
CASSLGTGNQETQYF	TGCGCCAGCAGTCTAGGGACAGGGAACCAAGAGACCCAGTACTTC	-	TRBV4-3	TRBJ2-5	TRBD1
CASSYLPGTVNYGYTF	TGTGCCAGCAGTTACCTTCCGGGAACCGTTAACTATGGCTACACCTTC	-	TRBV6-6	TRBJ1-2	-
CASSPLGLGYTF	TGTGCCAGCAGTCCTCTGGGGCTTGGCTACACCTTC	-	TRBV28	TRBJ1-2	-
CASSPGRVGREQYF	TGTGCCAGCAGCCCGGGGAGGGTAGGCCGCGAGCAGTACTTC	-	TRBV11-2	TRBJ2-7	TRBD2
CASSDQQGVRSRDSYEQYF	TGTGCCAGCAGCGACCAACAGGGGGTGAGGAGCAGGGACTCCTACGAGCAGTACTTC	-	TRBV7-2	TRBJ2-7	TRBD1
CASSHAGRENTEAFF	TGCGCCAGCAGCCACGCGGGACGGGAGAACACTGAAGCTTTCTTT	-	TRBV4-1	TRBJ1-1	-
CASSLKGGTSGNTIYF	TGTGCCAGCAGCCTAAAGGGGGGGACCTCTGGAAACACCATATATTTT	few	TRBV2	TRBJ1-3	-
CASSLQLAPDTQYF	TGTGCCAGCAGCTTGCAGCTAGCGCCAGATACGCAGTATTTT	-	TRBV5-4	TRBJ2-3	-
CASSPGGSYNEQFF	TGTGCCAGCAGCCCCGGGGGCTCCTACAATGAGCAGTTCTTC	-	TRBV5-4	TRBJ2-1	-
CASSFLFRTGNQPQHF	TGTGCCAGCAGTTTTCTTTTTAGGACAGGCAATCAGCCCCAGCATTTT	-	TRBV28	TRBJ1-5	-
CASSSSRDNNEKLFF	TGTGCCAGCAGTTCATCCCGGGACAATAATGAAAAACTGTTTTTT	-	TRBV28	TRBJ1-4	-
CASSLLRSRGTETYEQYF	TGTGCCAGCAGCTTATTAAGGAGTCGTGGGACAGAGACCTACGAGCAGTACTTC	-	TRBV7-8	TRBJ2-7	TRBD1
CASRPQRDSYEQYF	TGCGCCAGCCGCCCTCAGAGGGACTCCTACGAGCAGTACTTC	-	TRBV5-1	TRBJ2-7	-
CASSQDRSGTLHF	TGTGCCAGCAGTCAAGACAGGAGTGGAACCCTCCACTTT	few	TRBV27	TRBJ1-6	-
CASSPRTSGGETQYF	TGTGCCAGCAGTCCCAGGACTAGCGGGGGGGAGACCCAGTACTTC	-	TRBV2	TRBJ2-5	TRBD2
CASTQVGGSSSYEQYF	TGTGCCAGCACCCAGGTTGGGGGCTCGAGCTCCTACGAGCAGTACTTC	-	TRBV11-2	TRBJ2-7	-
CASALVGGAYNEQFF	TGTGCCAGTGCCCTGGTAGGGGGAGCCTACAATGAGCAGTTCTTC	many	TRBV19	TRBJ2-1	-
CASSFSGTGTEAFF	TGTGCCAGCAGCTTCTCCGGGACAGGGACTGAAGCTTTCTTT	-	TRBV6-5	TRBJ1-1	TRBD1
CASSSRLAGRTDTQYF	TGCGCCAGCAGCTCTAGACTAGCGGGGCGCACAGATACGCAGTATTTT	-	TRBV5-1	TRBJ2-3	TRBD2
CASSWEQENYGYTF	TGTGCCAGCAGTTGGGAACAGGAGAACTATGGCTACACCTTC	-	TRBV6-2/TRBV6-3	TRBJ1-2	-
CASSSPSGEDTIYF	TGTGCCAGCAGCTCCCCCTCCGGGGAGGACACCATATATTTT	-	TRBV5-4	TRBJ1-3	-
CASSEGLRVTQYF	TGTGCCAGCTCAGAGGGACTTCGGGTCACCCAGTACTTC	-	TRBV19	TRBJ2-5	-
CASRWGGGELFF	TGTGCCAGCAGGTGGGGGGGCGGGGAGCTGTTTTTT	many	TRBV6-5	TRBJ2-2	TRBD2
CASSFGTGQTEAFF	TGTGCCAGCAGCTTCGGTACAGGGCAAACTGAAGCTTTCTTT	few	TRBV7-8	TRBJ1-1	-
CASSELRGAGDTQYF	TGTGCCAGCAGTGAATTGCGGGGGGCCGGGGATACGCAGTATTTT	-	TRBV6-1	TRBJ2-3	TRBD2
CASSRDSGDEKLFF	TGCGCCAGCAGCAGGGACAGTGGAGATGAAAAACTGTTTTTT	-	TRBV5-1	TRBJ1-4	TRBD1
CASSPPRGNEKLFF	TGTGCCAGCAGCCCCCCGCGCGGTAATGAAAAACTGTTTTTT	-	TRBV11-2	TRBJ1-4	-
CASRRGTGKDTIYF	TGTGCCAGCCGAAGGGGGACGGGGAAGGACACCATATATTTT	-	TRBV28	TRBJ1-3	-
CASSAPPGGGAKNEQFF	TGTGCCAGCAGTGCCCCCCCGGGCGGGGGGGCAAAGAATGAGCAGTTCTTC	-	TRBV6-2/TRBV6-3	TRBJ2-1	TRBD2
CASSQDNTLAGYNEQFF	TGCGCCAGCAGCCAAGATAACACACTAGCGGGGTACAATGAGCAGTTCTTC	once	TRBV4-1	TRBJ2-1	TRBD2
CASSQDLVQGATEAFF	TGCGCCAGCAGCCAAGATCTTGTACAGGGGGCCACTGAAGCTTTCTTT	-	TRBV4-3	TRBJ1-1	TRBD1
CASSEASGGSYEQYF	TGTGCCAGCAGTGAGGCTAGCGGGGGGTCCTACGAGCAGTACTTC	-	TRBV25-1	TRBJ2-7	TRBD2
CASSWDRGSASPLHF	TGTGCCAGCAGCTGGGACAGGGGGTCTGCCTCACCCCTCCACTTT	-	TRBV11-2	TRBJ1-6	TRBD1
CASSYRRLGTEAFF	TGTGCCAGCAGCTATCGGAGGTTGGGCACTGAAGCTTTCTTT	-	TRBV7-8	TRBJ1-1	-
CASNPLAQGYEQYF	TGTGCCAGCAACCCCTTAGCACAGGGCTACGAGCAGTACTTC	few	TRBV2	TRBJ2-7	-
CASSQRDRGTEAFF	TGTGCCAGCAGCCAGCGGGACAGGGGCACTGAAGCTTTCTTT	-	TRBV3-1/TRBV3-2	TRBJ1-1	TRBD1
CASSQLRNTGELFF	TGTGCCAGCAGCCAATTGCGTAACACCGGGGAGCTGTTTTTT	-	TRBV3-1/TRBV3-2	TRBJ2-2	-
CASYLPGVGNNEKLFF	TGTGCCAGCTATCTACCGGGGGTCGGGAATAATGAAAAACTGTTTTTT	-	TRBV6-6	TRBJ1-4	-
CASSLIQGGRNEQFF	TGTGCCAGCAGTTTAATCCAGGGTGGGCGCAATGAGCAGTTCTTC	-	TRBV28	TRBJ2-1	-